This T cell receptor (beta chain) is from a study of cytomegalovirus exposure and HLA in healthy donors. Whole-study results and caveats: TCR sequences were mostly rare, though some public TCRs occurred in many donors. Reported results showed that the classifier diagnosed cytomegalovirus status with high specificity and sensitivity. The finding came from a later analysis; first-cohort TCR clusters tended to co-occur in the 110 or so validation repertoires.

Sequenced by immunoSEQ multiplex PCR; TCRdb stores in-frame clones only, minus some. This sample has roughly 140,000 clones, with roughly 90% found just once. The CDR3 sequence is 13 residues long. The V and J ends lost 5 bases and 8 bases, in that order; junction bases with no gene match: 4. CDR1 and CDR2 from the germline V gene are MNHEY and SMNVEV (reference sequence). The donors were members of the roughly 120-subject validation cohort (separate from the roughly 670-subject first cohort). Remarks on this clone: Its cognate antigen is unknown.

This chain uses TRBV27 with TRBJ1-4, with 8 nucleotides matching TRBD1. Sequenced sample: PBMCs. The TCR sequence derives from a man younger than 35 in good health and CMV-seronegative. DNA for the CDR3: TGTGCCAGCAGTCCAGGGGGCCGAGAAAAACTGTTTTTT. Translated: CASSPGGREKLFF. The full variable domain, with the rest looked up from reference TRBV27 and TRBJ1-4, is EAQVTQNPRYLITVTGKKLTVTCSQNMNHEYMSWYRQDPGLGLRQIYYSMNVEVTDKGDVPEGYKVSRKEKRNFPLILESPSPNQTSLYFCASSPGGREKLFFGSGTQLSVL.